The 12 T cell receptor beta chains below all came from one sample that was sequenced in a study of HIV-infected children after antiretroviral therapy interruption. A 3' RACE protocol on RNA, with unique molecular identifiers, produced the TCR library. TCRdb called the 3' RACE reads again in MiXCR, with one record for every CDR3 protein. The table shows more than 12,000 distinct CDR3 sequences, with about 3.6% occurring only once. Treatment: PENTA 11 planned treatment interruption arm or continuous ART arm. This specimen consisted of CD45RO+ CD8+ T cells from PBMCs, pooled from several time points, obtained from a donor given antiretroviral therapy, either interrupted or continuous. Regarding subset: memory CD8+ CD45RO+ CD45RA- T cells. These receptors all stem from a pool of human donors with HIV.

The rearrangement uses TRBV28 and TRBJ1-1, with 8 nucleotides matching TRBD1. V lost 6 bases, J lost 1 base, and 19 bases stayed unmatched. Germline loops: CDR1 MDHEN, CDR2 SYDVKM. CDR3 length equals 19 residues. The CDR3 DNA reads TGTGCCAGCAGCTTACGAACAGGGGGGAGAAGAGGCTGGAACACTGAAGCTTTCTTT. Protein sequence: CASSLRTGGRRGWNTEAFF. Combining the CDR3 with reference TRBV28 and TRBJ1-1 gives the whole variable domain DVKVTQSSRYLVKRTGEKVFLECVQDMDHENMFWYRQDPGLGLRLIYFSYDVKMKEKGDIPEGYSVSREKKERFSLILESASTNQTSMYLCASSLRTGGRRGWNTEAFFGQGTRLTVV.

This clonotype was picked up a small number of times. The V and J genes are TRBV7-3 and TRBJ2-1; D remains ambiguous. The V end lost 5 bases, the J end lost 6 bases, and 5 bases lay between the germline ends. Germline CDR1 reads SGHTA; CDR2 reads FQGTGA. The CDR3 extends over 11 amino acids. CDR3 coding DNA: TGTGCCAGCAGCAGTGGCAATGAGCAGTTCTTC. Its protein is CASSSGNEQFF.

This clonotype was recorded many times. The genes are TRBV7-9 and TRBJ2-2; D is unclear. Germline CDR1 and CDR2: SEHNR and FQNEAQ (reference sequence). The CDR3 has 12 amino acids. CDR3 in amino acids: CVGGLNTGELFF. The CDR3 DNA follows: TGTGTGGGCGGATTAAACACCGGGGAGCTGTTTTTT.

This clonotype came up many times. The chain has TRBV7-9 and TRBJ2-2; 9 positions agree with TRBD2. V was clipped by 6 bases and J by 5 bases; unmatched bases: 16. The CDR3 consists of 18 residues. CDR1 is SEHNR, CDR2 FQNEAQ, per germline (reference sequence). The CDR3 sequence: CASRGEKAGGSWTGELFF. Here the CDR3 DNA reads TGTGCCAGCAGGGGAGAAAAAGCGGGGGGCAGTTGGACCGGGGAGCTGTTTTTT.

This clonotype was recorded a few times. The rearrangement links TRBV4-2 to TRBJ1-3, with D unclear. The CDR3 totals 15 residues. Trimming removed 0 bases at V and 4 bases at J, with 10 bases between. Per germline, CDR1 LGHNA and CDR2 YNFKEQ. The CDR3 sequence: CASSQEWAEGNTIYF. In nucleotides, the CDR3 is TGTGCCAGCAGCCAAGAGTGGGCAGAAGGAAACACCATATATTTT.

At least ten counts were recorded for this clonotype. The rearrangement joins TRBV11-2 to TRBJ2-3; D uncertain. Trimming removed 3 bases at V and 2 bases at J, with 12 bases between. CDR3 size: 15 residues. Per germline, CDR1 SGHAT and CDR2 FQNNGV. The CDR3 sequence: CASSFFGVNTDTQYF. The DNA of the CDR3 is TGTGCCAGCAGCTTTTTTGGCGTGAACACAGATACGCAGTATTTT.

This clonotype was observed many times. The CDR3 bases are TGCAGTGCTCGACAATTCAGTGGCGAGCAGTACTTC. The encoded protein is CSARQFSGEQYF. This chain connects TRBV20-1 to TRBJ2-7, with unresolved D. Germline CDR1 DFQATT, CDR2 SNEGSKA (reference sequence). Deletions cut 5 bases from V and 6 bases from J, with 14 bases between. The CDR3 consists of 12 residues.

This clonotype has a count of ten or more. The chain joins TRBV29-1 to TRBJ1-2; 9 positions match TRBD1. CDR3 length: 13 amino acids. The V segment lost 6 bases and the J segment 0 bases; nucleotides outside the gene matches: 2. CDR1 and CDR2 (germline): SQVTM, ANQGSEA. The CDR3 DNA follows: TGCAGCGTACAGGGGGCGCCTAACTATGGCTACACCTTC. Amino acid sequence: CSVQGAPNYGYTF.

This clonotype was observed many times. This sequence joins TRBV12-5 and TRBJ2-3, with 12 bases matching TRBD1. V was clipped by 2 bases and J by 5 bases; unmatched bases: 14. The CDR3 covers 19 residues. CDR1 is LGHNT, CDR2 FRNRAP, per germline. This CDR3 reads CASGLLPGGTGGEIDTQYF. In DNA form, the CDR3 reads TGTGCTAGTGGTTTGCTGCCTGGCGGGACAGGGGGCGAAATAGATACGCAGTATTTT.

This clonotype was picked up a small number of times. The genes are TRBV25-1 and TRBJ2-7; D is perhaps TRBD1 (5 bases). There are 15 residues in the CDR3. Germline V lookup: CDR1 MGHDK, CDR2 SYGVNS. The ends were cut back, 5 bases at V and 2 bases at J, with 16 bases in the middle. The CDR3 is CASSPRPGQTYEQYF. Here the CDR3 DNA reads TGTGCCAGCAGTCCAAGGCCAGGGCAGACCTACGAGCAGTACTTC.

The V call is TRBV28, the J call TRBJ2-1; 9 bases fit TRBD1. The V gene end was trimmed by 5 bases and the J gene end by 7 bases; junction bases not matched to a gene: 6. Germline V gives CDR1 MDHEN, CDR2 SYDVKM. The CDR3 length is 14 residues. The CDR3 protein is CASSQRQGVNEQFF. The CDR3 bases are TGTGCCAGCAGTCAAAGACAGGGGGTGAATGAGCAGTTCTTC. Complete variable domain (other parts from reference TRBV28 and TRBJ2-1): DVKVTQSSRYLVKRTGEKVFLECVQDMDHENMFWYRQDPGLGLRLIYFSYDVKMKEKGDIPEGYSVSREKKERFSLILESASTNQTSMYLCASSQRQGVNEQFFGPGTRLTVL.

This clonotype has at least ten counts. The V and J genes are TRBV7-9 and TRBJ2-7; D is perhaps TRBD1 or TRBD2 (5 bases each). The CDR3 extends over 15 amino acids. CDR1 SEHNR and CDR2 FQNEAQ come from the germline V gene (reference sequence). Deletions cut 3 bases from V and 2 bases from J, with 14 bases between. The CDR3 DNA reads TGTGCCAGCAGCTTTGGGGTGGGGGTAACCTACGAGCAGTACTTC. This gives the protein CASSFGVGVTYEQYF. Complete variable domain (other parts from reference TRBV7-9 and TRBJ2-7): DTGVSQNPRHKITKRGQNVTFRCDPISEHNRLYWYRQTLGQGPEFLTYFQNEAQLEKSRLLSDRFSAERPKGSFSTLEIQRTEQGDSAMYLCASSFGVGVTYEQYFGPGTRLTVT.